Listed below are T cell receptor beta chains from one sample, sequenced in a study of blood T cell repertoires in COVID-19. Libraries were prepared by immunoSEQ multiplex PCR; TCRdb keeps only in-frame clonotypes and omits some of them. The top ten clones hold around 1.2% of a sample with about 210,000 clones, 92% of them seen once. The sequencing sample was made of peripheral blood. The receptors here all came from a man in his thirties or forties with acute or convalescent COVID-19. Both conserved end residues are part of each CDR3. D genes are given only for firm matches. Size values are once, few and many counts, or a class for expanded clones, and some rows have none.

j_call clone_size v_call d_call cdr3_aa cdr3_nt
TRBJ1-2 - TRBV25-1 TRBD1 CASSKQGADGYTF TGTGCCAGCAGTAAACAGGGGGCGGATGGCTACACCTTC
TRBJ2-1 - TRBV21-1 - CATGSSYNEQFF TGTGCTACAGGGAGCTCCTACAATGAGCAGTTCTTC
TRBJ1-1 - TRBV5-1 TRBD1 CASSSQGSNTEAFF TGCGCCAGCAGCTCACAGGGGTCGAACACTGAAGCTTTCTTT
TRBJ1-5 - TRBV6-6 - CASRIGLEGGQPQHF TGTGCCAGCAGAATTGGACTCGAAGGTGGTCAGCCCCAGCATTTT
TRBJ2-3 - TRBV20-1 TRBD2 CSATGGSTQYF TGCAGTGCTACGGGCGGGAGCACGCAGTATTTT
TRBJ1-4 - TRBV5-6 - CASSSAGGNEKLFF TGTGCCAGCAGCTCCGCGGGGGGGAATGAAAAACTGTTTTTT
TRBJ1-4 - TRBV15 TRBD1 CATSRISGGKLFF TGTGCCACCAGCAGAATATCAGGGGGGAAACTGTTTTTT
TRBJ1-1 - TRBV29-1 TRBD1 CSLQTGLNTEAFF TGCAGCCTCCAGACAGGGTTGAACACTGAAGCTTTCTTT
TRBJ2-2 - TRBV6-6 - CASIEAYTGELFF TGTGCCAGCATTGAGGCATACACCGGGGAGCTGTTTTTT
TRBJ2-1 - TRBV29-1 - CSVQNYNEQFF TGCAGCGTTCAGAACTACAATGAGCAGTTCTTC
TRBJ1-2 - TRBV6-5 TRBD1 CASTIDRGYGYTF TGTGCCAGCACTATCGACAGGGGCTATGGCTACACCTTC
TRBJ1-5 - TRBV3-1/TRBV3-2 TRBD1 CASSPGQGDPSNQPQHF TGTGCCAGCAGCCCGGGACAGGGCGACCCTAGCAATCAGCCCCAGCATTTT
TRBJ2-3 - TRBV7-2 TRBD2 CASSGEAGASTDTQYF TGTGCCAGCAGCGGGGAAGCGGGGGCTAGCACAGATACGCAGTATTTT
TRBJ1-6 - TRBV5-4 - CASSGQRGLANSPLHF TGTGCCAGCAGCGGACAAAGGGGACTAGCTAATTCACCCCTCCACTTT
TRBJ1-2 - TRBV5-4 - CASSPVRDPGGHGYTF TGTGCCAGCAGCCCCGTGAGAGACCCAGGTGGCCATGGCTACACCTTC
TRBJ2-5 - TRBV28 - CASQVNLETQYF TGTGCCAGCCAGGTGAACCTGGAGACCCAGTACTTC
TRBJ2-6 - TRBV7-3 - CASSLIPGSRSGANVLTF TGTGCCAGCAGCTTAATCCCCGGGTCCCGCTCTGGGGCCAACGTCCTGACTTTC
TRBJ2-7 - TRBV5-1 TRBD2 CASSSGLVRRVEQYF TGCGCCAGCAGCTCCGGACTAGTTCGTCGTGTCGAGCAGTACTTC
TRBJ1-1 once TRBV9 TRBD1 CASRTGTGRTEAFF TGTGCCAGCAGGACCGGGACAGGGAGGACTGAAGCTTTCTTT
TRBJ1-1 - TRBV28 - CASSVYGYEAFF TGTGCCAGCAGTGTATACGGGTATGAAGCTTTCTTT
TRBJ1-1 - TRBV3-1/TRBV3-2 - CASSQDLRGTEAFF TGTGCCAGCAGCCAAGATCTACGAGGCACTGAAGCTTTCTTT
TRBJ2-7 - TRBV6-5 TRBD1 CASSIGQGWEQYF TGTGCCAGCAGCATTGGACAGGGCTGGGAGCAGTACTTC
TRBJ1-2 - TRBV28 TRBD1 CASSWGTGGRNTF TGTGCCAGCAGTTGGGGGACAGGGGGAAGGAACACCTTC
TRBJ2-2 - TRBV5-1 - CASSLEGVANTGELFF TGCGCCAGCAGCTTAGAAGGAGTCGCGAACACCGGGGAGCTGTTTTTT
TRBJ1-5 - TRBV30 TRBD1 CAWRLGTGGSQPQHF TGTGCCTGGAGACTAGGGACAGGGGGATCTCAGCCCCAGCATTTT
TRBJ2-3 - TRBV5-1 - CASSFQIEGDTQYF TGCGCCAGCAGCTTCCAAATTGAGGGAGATACGCAGTATTTT
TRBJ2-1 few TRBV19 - CASKETGYNEQFF TGTGCCAGTAAGGAGACAGGCTACAATGAGCAGTTCTTC
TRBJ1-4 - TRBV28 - CASTSFGGVSNEKLFF TGTGCCAGCACCTCCTTCGGGGGGGTCTCTAATGAAAAACTGTTTTTT
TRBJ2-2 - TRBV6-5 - CASSLQGWELFF TGTGCCAGCAGTTTACAGGGTTGGGAGCTGTTTTTT
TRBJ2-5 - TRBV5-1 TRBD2 CASSLTSGGSSGETQYF TGCGCCAGCAGCTTAACTAGCGGGGGGAGCTCCGGGGAGACCCAGTACTTC
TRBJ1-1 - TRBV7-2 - CASSLGRTWGTEAFF TGTGCCAGCAGCTTGGGGAGGACCTGGGGCACTGAAGCTTTCTTT
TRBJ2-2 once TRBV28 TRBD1 CASGDRGRNTGELFF TGTGCCAGCGGTGACAGGGGGCGGAACACCGGGGAGCTGTTTTTT
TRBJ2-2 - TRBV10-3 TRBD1 CAIRKGQGGAGELFF TGTGCCATCAGAAAGGGACAGGGTGGGGCCGGGGAGCTGTTTTTT
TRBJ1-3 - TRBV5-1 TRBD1 CASSERQGFGNTIYF TGCGCCAGCAGCGAAAGACAGGGCTTTGGAAACACCATATATTTT
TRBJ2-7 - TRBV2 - CASSAHRSPRSYEQYF TGTGCCAGCAGTGCCCACAGGAGCCCGCGCTCCTACGAGCAGTACTTC
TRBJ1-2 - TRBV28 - CASRPRTPGLYGYTF TGTGCCAGCAGACCCCGGACCCCAGGACTTTATGGCTACACCTTC
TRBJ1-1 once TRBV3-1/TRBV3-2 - CASSQGSGEITEAFF TGTGCCAGCAGCCAAGGATCAGGCGAAATTACTGAAGCTTTCTTT
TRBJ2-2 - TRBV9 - CASSVVKDRRTGELFF TGTGCCAGCAGCGTAGTTAAGGACAGAAGGACCGGGGAGCTGTTTTTT